This T cell receptor beta chain was observed in a study of T-cell reconstitution after alpha-beta-depleted transplantation in children (dated by TCRdb to between 2015 and 2016). Regarding the research as a whole: Using TCR repertoire profiling, the study followed T-cell immune reconstitution in a quantitative way in children after TCRalphabeta/CD19-depleted allogeneic hematopoietic cell transplantation. Findings and caveats that apply to the study as a whole: Over subsequent months, a decline in hyperexpanded clone frequencies was noted, and after one year, T-cell counts and TCRbeta diversity were mostly ascribed to newly produced T cells. About two months after transplant, the apparently early recovery of alphabetaT-cell counts reportedly depended on just several hundred clones that had expanded rapidly and came from non-depleted graft cells. In some patients, the high TCRbeta diversity seen at day 60 was put down to recipient T cells and intrathymic progenitors that had survived conditioning.

V and J are trimmed by 4 bases and 2 bases, and the gene matches miss 13 bases of the junction. In the germline V gene, CDR1 corresponds to MDHEN and CDR2 to SYDVKM. The CDR3, cysteine through phenylalanine, is 20 amino acids long. Only the CDR3 DNA is retained, 60 bases long and in frame from the first base. The sample's treatment or condition, from its label and the paper: allogeneic hematopoietic cell transplantation with graft depleted of TCRalphabeta T cells and CD19 B cells. TCRalphabeta/CD19-depleted allogeneic hematopoietic cell grafts were given to the transplant recipients, all of whom were children. Library generation was performed with PCR. Data came from an Illumina HiSeq 2500. TCR libraries were prepared with molecular barcoding, using unique molecular identifiers to normalize TCRbeta repertoire quantification. TCRdb redid the processing of the public reads, applying fastp at Q25 and MiXCR, and retained in-frame beta chains. Rows matching on CDR3 protein sequence are summarized as one entry with the most common DNA and genes. In this sample the table shows hundreds of thousands of distinct CDR3 sequences, 11% of which occur a single time. The ten largest clones add up to roughly a quarter of the sample.

This clonotype was detected many times. It lacks a known antigen. No qualities accompany the bases; no much larger clone lies one base away. Source: peripheral blood, taken 180 days after TCRalphabeta/CD19-depleted stem cell transplant. This TCR was sampled from a male patient between 2 and 15 years old who had a stem cell transplant for chronic granulomatous disease, so the T cells may come from the graft donor. The chain uses TRBV28 and TRBJ2-3; the junction holds 15 bases that match TRBD2. For the CDR3, the sequence is CASSSYPGLAGGSFTDTQYF. Read as DNA, the sequence is TGTGCCAGCAGTTCCTACCCGGGACTAGCGGGAGGATCCTTCACAGATACGCAGTATTTT.